A selection of T cell receptor beta chains follows, all from one sample in a study of blood T cell repertoires in COVID-19. Method: immunoSEQ multiplex PCR; TCRdb's copy keeps in-frame clones and lacks some. The repertoire holds 130,000 to 150,000 clones, with 84% as singletons. The sample comprised PBMCs or T cells enriched from blood (not recorded which). Receptors were obtained from a woman aged 45-65 years who had been exposed to COVID-19. The CDR3 runs from the conserved cysteine through the conserved F or W. D genes are given only for firm matches. The size field is filled for only some rows; it gives once, few, many or a size class.

j_call v_call clone_size d_call cdr3_nt cdr3_aa
TRBJ2-3 TRBV7-2 NA TRBD2 TGTGCCAGCAGCTTTACTAGCGGGAGCACAGATACGCAGTATTTT CASSFTSGSTDTQYF
TRBJ1-6 TRBV7-9 few NA TGTGCCAGCAGCTTAGCGCTTATGAGGACTGCGGGGGGTTCACCCCTCCACTTT CASSLALMRTAGGSPLHF
TRBJ2-1 TRBV7-8 NA TRBD1 TGTGCCAGCAGGGGACAGGGCCTAAGTGATGAGCAGTTCTTC CASRGQGLSDEQFF
TRBJ2-5 TRBV9 NA TRBD2 TGTGCCAGCGGGGCAGGTAGCGGGAGGGGAGAGACCCAGTACTTC CASGAGSGRGETQYF
TRBJ1-3 TRBV6-2/TRBV6-3 NA NA TGTGCCAGCAGTTACTCGGAGGAAGGAGGAAACACCATATATTTT CASSYSEEGGNTIYF
TRBJ2-7 TRBV12-3/TRBV12-4 once NA TGTGCCAGCAGGCGGACAGTAGCCTACGAGCAGTACTTC CASRRTVAYEQYF
TRBJ1-3 TRBV10-1 NA NA TGCGCCAGCTTTCCCGGGACAAAATTCTCTGGAAACACCATATATTTT CASFPGTKFSGNTIYF
TRBJ2-3 TRBV5-1 NA TRBD2 TGCGCCAGCAGCTTGGTTAGCGGGGGGCTCACAGATACGCAGTATTTT CASSLVSGGLTDTQYF
TRBJ2-1 TRBV7-2 few TRBD1 TGTGCCAGCAGCATAAGCCAGGGGGCTGAGCAGTTCTTC CASSISQGAEQFF
TRBJ2-2 TRBV5-4 NA NA TGTGCCAGCAGCTTTGGGCAGTCCGCGAACACCGGGGAGCTGTTTTTT CASSFGQSANTGELFF
TRBJ2-7 TRBV6-1 NA NA TGTGCCAGCAGATTGGACACCTACGAGCAGTACTTC CASRLDTYEQYF
TRBJ1-6 TRBV27 NA NA TGTGCCAGCAGTCCTTATAATTCACCCCTCCACTTT CASSPYNSPLHF
TRBJ1-1 TRBV7-2 NA NA TGTGCCAGCAGCTTGGACAGTAATATGAACACTGAAGCTTTCTTT CASSLDSNMNTEAFF
TRBJ2-5 TRBV11-2 NA TRBD2 TGTGCCAGCAGCTTAGGATTGGGGAGCGGGAGCTTCGGTGAGACCCAGTACTTC CASSLGLGSGSFGETQYF
TRBJ2-3 TRBV3-1/TRBV3-2 once NA TGTGCCAGCAGCCAGAGCGGTCCGGATACGCAGTATTTT CASSQSGPDTQYF
TRBJ1-5 TRBV3-1/TRBV3-2 once NA TGTGCCAGCAGCCAAGAGCGGGTTTCACCCCAGCATTTT CASSQERVSPQHF
TRBJ2-7 TRBV10-3 NA NA TGTGCCATCAGTGAGGTCAGCTACGAGCAGTACTTC CAISEVSYEQYF
TRBJ2-7 TRBV3-1/TRBV3-2 NA NA TGTGCCAGCAGCTTCACGGAGGCCGAGCAGTACTTC CASSFTEAEQYF
TRBJ1-1 TRBV6-5 NA NA TGTGCCAGCAGGAGAGGATCCAGAGGTGAAGCTTTCTTT CASRRGSRGEAFF
TRBJ1-1 TRBV7-9 NA NA TGTGCCAGCAGCTTAGCGCCGGTGAACACTGAAGCTTTCTTT CASSLAPVNTEAFF
TRBJ2-7 TRBV7-6 NA TRBD2 TGTGCCAGCAGCTCCACTAGCGGGATGACCTACGAGCAGTACTTC CASSSTSGMTYEQYF
TRBJ2-5 TRBV24-1 NA TRBD2 TGTGCCACCAGTGAGGGAACTAGCGGGAGGGAAGATGAGACCCAGTACTTC CATSEGTSGREDETQYF
TRBJ2-5 TRBV15 NA TRBD1 TGTGCCACCAGCAGGGACAGGGGACAAGAGACCCAGTACTTC CATSRDRGQETQYF
TRBJ1-1 TRBV9 NA TRBD1 TGTGCCAGCAGCGCCGGGACAGGTGATACTGAAGCTTTCTTT CASSAGTGDTEAFF
TRBJ1-3 TRBV15 NA NA TGTGCCACCAGCAGGGATTGGGCAGACACCATATATTTT CATSRDWADTIYF
TRBJ2-7 TRBV29-1 NA NA TGCAGCGTTGTGAAGGGGCCTGCCTACGAGCAGTACTTC CSVVKGPAYEQYF
TRBJ2-7 TRBV25-1 NA NA TGTGCCAGCAGTGACCCGGGCAGGGCCACCTACGAGCAGTACTTC CASSDPGRATYEQYF
TRBJ2-1 TRBV9 NA NA TGTGCCAGCAGCGTAGGAGACAATGAGCAGTTCTTC CASSVGDNEQFF
TRBJ2-1 TRBV5-1 NA TRBD2 TGCGCCAGCACCCCGGGACTAGCGGGAGGTTACAATGAGCAGTTCTTC CASTPGLAGGYNEQFF
TRBJ1-6 TRBV10-3 NA TRBD1 TGTGCCATCAGTGAGAGGGACAGGGGTCTCCACTTT CAISERDRGLHF
TRBJ2-7 TRBV6-1 NA TRBD2 TGTGCCAGCAGTGAAGGTAGCTTAGCGGGAGTCGAGCAGTACTTC CASSEGSLAGVEQYF
TRBJ2-3 TRBV6-4 few TRBD1 TGTGCCAGTCGAGCCGGGACAGGAAGCACAGATACGCAGTATTTT CASRAGTGSTDTQYF
TRBJ2-7 TRBV30 NA NA TGTGCCTGGAGTGCCCCCCGGGAGCAGTACTTC CAWSAPREQYF
TRBJ2-3 TRBV19 NA TRBD2 TGTGCCAGTAGTGGACTAGCGGGGGGGCCGGGGGCAGATACGCAGTATTTT CASSGLAGGPGADTQYF
TRBJ1-5 TRBV6-5 NA NA TGTGCCTATTCGGCGGGGGCAGGGACTCAGCCCCAGCATTTT CAYSAGAGTQPQHF
TRBJ2-5 TRBV2 NA TRBD1 TGTGCCAGCAGGGATCCCGGGACAGGGTCCCAAGAGACCCAGTACTTC CASRDPGTGSQETQYF
TRBJ2-7 TRBV5-1 NA TRBD2 TGCGCCAGCAGCTTGAACGGACCGGGGGGGTTTCCCCTCTACGAGCAGTACTTC CASSLNGPGGFPLYEQYF
TRBJ2-3 TRBV6-2/TRBV6-3 few TRBD1 TGTGCCAGCAGTTTCGATGGACCGGGACAGGGTGCAGATACGCAGTATTTT CASSFDGPGQGADTQYF
TRBJ2-7 TRBV7-9 NA NA TGTGCCAGCAGCTTAGGCAGGGTCGAGCAGTACTTC CASSLGRVEQYF
TRBJ2-1 TRBV7-2 NA TRBD2 TGTGCCAGCAGCTTACTCGGCGGGAGAAATGAGCAGTTCTTC CASSLLGGRNEQFF
TRBJ1-2 TRBV20-1 NA NA TGCAGTGCTAGAGACCCCCGGGGCTACACCTTC CSARDPRGYTF
TRBJ2-7 TRBV28 NA TRBD2 TGTGCCAGCAGGCGGACTAGCGGGGGTTCCTACGAGCAGTACTTC CASRRTSGGSYEQYF
TRBJ1-2 TRBV12-3/TRBV12-4 NA NA TGTGCCAGCAGTCATACCGGACAAGGCGGCTACACCTTC CASSHTGQGGYTF
TRBJ1-5 TRBV29-1 NA NA TGCAGCGTTGGGGACACCCCGAGGGAGCCCCAGCATTTT CSVGDTPREPQHF
TRBJ1-4 TRBV29-1 NA TRBD1 TGCAGCGCAATAGGACAGGGCGCAACTAATGAAAAACTGTTTTTT CSAIGQGATNEKLFF
TRBJ1-1 TRBV6-5 NA NA TGTGCCAGCGGGCGAAACACTGAAGCTTTCTTT CASGRNTEAFF
TRBJ1-5 TRBV4-1 NA TRBD1 TGCGCCAGCAGCCGCTCTCCCGGGACAGGTCCTGAGCCCCAGCATTTT CASSRSPGTGPEPQHF
TRBJ2-1 TRBV6-2/TRBV6-3 NA TRBD2 TGTGCCAGCAGTTACTCGGGGACTAGCGGGGTCTACAATGAGCAGTTCTTC CASSYSGTSGVYNEQFF
TRBJ2-1 TRBV3-1/TRBV3-2 NA NA TGTGCCAGCAGCCATATGGACAAGGGGCCCTACAATGAGCAGTTCTTC CASSHMDKGPYNEQFF
TRBJ2-7 TRBV6-5 NA TRBD1 TGTGCCAGCAGCACAGGGGGTTACGAGCAGTACTTC CASSTGGYEQYF
TRBJ2-3 TRBV4-2 NA NA TGTGCCAGCAGCCAAGTTGGCGGAGCCGCAGATACGCAGTATTTT CASSQVGGAADTQYF
TRBJ2-2 TRBV2 NA NA TGTGCCAGCAGTGAAGCGAGACTGTACACCGGGGAGCTGTTTTTT CASSEARLYTGELFF
TRBJ2-3 TRBV11-3 NA TRBD1 TGTGCCAGCAGCTTAGCCCTGGGACAGGGGGCGCAGTATTTT CASSLALGQGAQYF
TRBJ1-1 TRBV18 NA TRBD1 TGTGCCAGCTCACTCCGGGGACAGACGAACACTGAAGCTTTCTTT CASSLRGQTNTEAFF
TRBJ2-3 TRBV27 NA TRBD2 TGTGCCAGCAGTCTTGGACTAGCGGGGGGGATTCGCACAGATACGCAGTATTTT CASSLGLAGGIRTDTQYF